The sequence of this T cell receptor (beta chain) was determined in a study of T cells in Graves' hyperthyroidism and ophthalmopathy. This clonotype occurred many times. This may come from a read error, since a much larger clone is one base off. Trimming removed 6 bases at V and 1 base at J, with 16 bases between. The length of the CDR3 is 16 residues. The germline V gene encodes CDR1 MNHEY and CDR2 SVGEGT. Amplification of TCR beta CDR3 regions used RNA as the template. The TCR CDR3 first-round RT-PCR relied on the HTBI primer set. Via MiXCR, TCRdb re-called the multiplex PCR reads, giving one row per CDR3 protein. This sample has about 480,000 distinct CDR3 sequences; around 24% occur once, and the top ten carry 10% to 12%.

V gene TRBV6-2 or TRBV6-3 combines with J gene TRBJ1-5; D unclear. This clonotype originated in a woman between 25 and 40 years old with Graves' ophthalmopathy. Material: blood. The CDR3 DNA reads TGTGCCAGCAGCTCGATTACAAGGTCCAGCAATCAGCCCCAGCATTTT. This sequence encodes CASSSITRSSNQPQHF.